This T cell receptor (beta chain) was recorded in a study of blood T cell repertoires in COVID-19. Overall study context: From T cells, B-cell-depleted T cells, or PBMCs came the material, which was cDNA or gDNA.

V lost 6 bases, J lost 7 bases, and 10 bases stayed unmatched. Germline CDR1 reads WSHSY; CDR2 reads SAAADI. This CDR3 region has 15 residues. This clone appeared a single time. In the study's own analysis: Scientists estimated how many nucleated cells there were by amplifying reference gene primers. Assay used: immunoSEQ multiplex PCR; TCRdb lists only in-frame clones, some missing. That table supplies the V and J calls and clone size; D and trimming were determined from the DNA. The profile shows 210,000 or so clones, approximately 91% of them singletons. Sample: peripheral blood. The source of this sequence is a woman in her thirties or forties with acute or convalescent COVID-19. The gene calls are TRBV10-2 and TRBJ2-1; 9 positions match TRBD2. The DNA for the CDR3 is TGCGCCAGCAGGAGGGGTATAGCGGGGGAGAATGAGCAGTTCTTC. Residues: CASRRGIAGENEQFF.